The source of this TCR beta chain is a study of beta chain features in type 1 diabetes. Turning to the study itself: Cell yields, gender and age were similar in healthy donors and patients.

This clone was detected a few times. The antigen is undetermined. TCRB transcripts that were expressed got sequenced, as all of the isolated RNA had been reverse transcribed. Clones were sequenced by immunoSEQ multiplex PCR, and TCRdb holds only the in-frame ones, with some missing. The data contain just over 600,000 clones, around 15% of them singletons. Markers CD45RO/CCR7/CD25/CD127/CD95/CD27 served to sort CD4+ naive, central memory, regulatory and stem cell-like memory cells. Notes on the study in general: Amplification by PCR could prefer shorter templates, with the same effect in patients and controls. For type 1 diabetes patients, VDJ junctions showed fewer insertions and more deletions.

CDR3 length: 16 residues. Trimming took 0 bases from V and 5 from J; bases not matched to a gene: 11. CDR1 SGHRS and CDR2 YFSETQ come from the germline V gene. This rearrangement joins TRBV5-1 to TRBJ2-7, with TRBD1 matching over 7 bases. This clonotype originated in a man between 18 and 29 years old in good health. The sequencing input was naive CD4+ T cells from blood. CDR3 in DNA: TGCGCCAGCAGCTTGGGTGGTGAGACAGGGTCCCACGAGCAGTACTTC. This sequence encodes CASSLGGETGSHEQYF.